This TCR beta chain comes out of a study of T cell changes during pregnancy in multiple sclerosis. Trimming stripped 3 bases from V and 14 bases from J, with 17 bases between. The germline V gene encodes CDR1 SGHRS and CDR2 YFSETQ. There are 12 residues in the CDR3. Sequencing was performed with immunoSEQ multiplex PCR; in TCRdb, only in-frame clones are kept and a portion is missing. The table shows fewer than 50,000 clones, with roughly 90% occurring only once. This TCR was recovered from a female donor with multiple sclerosis, enrolled in a pregnancy study. The gene calls are TRBV5-1 and TRBJ1-2; D is perhaps TRBD1 (6 bases). The sample in question was CD8+ T cells from peripheral blood mononuclear cells, obtained in the third trimester of pregnancy. The CDR3 here is CASSSTGQLRTF. CDR3 sequence (DNA): TGCGCCAGCAGCTCGACCGGACAGTTACGTACCTTC.